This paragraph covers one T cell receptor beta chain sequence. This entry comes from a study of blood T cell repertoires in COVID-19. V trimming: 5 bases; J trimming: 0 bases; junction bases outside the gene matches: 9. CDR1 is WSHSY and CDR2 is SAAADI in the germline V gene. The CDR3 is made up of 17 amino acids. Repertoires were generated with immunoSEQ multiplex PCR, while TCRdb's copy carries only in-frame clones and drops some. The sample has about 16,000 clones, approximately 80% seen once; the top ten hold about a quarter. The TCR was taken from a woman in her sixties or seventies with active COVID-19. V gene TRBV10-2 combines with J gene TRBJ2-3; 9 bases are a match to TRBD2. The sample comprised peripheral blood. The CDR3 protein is CASSRGRAYSSTDTQYF. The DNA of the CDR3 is TGCGCCAGCAGTCGCGGGAGGGCCTACTCTAGCACAGATACGCAGTATTTT.